This passage covers 25 T cell receptor beta chains from one sample sequenced in a study of identical twins. TCRdb itself ran the 5' RACE reads through MiXCR, one entry per CDR3 protein. The data contain approximately 470,000 distinct CDR3 sequences, around 14% of them seen just once; the ten biggest clones take up around 0.48%. These records were also assigned to another study, of yellow fever vaccine responses in identical twins.

The sample was CD4+ T cells sorted from blood. The receptors here all came from a woman younger than 35 in good health.

The chain links TRBV20-1 to TRBJ2-7; D perhaps matches TRBD1 (5 bases). The V gene lost 2 bases and the J gene lost 7 bases, with 6 bases spanning the gap. The CDR3 loop spans 10 amino acids. The germline V gene encodes CDR1 DFQATT and CDR2 SNEGSKA (reference sequence). Written as DNA, the CDR3 is TGCAGTGCTAGAAGGACAGAGCAGTACTTC. This encodes CSARRTEQYF.

The chain combines TRBV20-1 with TRBJ2-2, with D perhaps TRBD1 (7 bases). CDR3 size: 14 residues. The germline V gene has CDR1 DFQATT and CDR2 SNEGSKA (reference sequence). The CDR3 nucleotides read TGCAGCTCGGCCAGGGGGACTAACACCGGGGAGCTGTTTTTT. It encodes CSSARGTNTGELFF.

The chain joins TRBV7-9 to TRBJ2-3; D uncertain. CDR1 and CDR2 from the germline V gene are SEHNR and FQNEAQ (reference sequence). The CDR3 runs 13 residues. Trimming took 5 bases from V and 9 from J, leaving 15 bases between them. The CDR3 DNA reads as TGTGCCAGCAGCGCCGGGCTGGCAGGCACGCAGTATTTT. Its translation: CASSAGLAGTQYF.

The genes are TRBV2 and TRBJ2-5, with D perhaps matching TRBD2 (6 bases). This CDR3 is built from 14 residues. Germline V CDR1 and CDR2: SNHLY, FYNNEI. V lost 6 bases and J 5 bases, leaving 16 bases between the germline ends. The CDR3 here is CASRGDGRGETQYF. CDR3 DNA: TGTGCCAGCAGGGGGGACGGGAGAGGGGAGACCCAGTACTTC. The full variable domain, completed using reference TRBV2 and TRBJ2-5, is EPEVTQTPSHQVTQMGQEVILRCVPISNHLYFYWYRQILGQKVEFLVSFYNNEISEKSEIFDDQFSVERPDGSNFTLKIRSTKLEDSAMYFCASRGDGRGETQYFGPGTRLLVL.

The chain links TRBV28 to TRBJ2-2, with D uncertain. Trimming cost V 1 base and J 5 bases, with 11 bases left between them. CDR3 length equals 15 residues. Germline V lookup: CDR1 MDHEN, CDR2 SYDVKM. The CDR3 nucleotides are TGTGCCAGCAGTTTATTGAGTTGGCCGACCGGGGAGCTGTTTTTT. It yields the protein CASSLLSWPTGELFF.

A few counts support this clonotype. V and J are TRBV7-3 and TRBJ1-1; no definite D call. CDR1 is SGHTA, CDR2 FQGTGA, per germline. The CDR3 is 13 amino acids. V shed 2 bases and J shed 1 base, with 5 bases lying between them. DNA of the CDR3: TGTGCCAGCAGCTTAGAAGCGAACACTGAAGCTTTCTTT. Its protein product is CASSLEANTEAFF.

The gene calls are TRBV6-1 and TRBJ2-7; D may match TRBD1 or TRBD2 (6 bases each). The CDR3 runs to 14 residues. Germline CDR1 reads MNHNS; CDR2 reads SASEGT. Deletions cut 5 bases from V and 5 bases from J, with 16 bases between. CDR3 in amino acids: CASSLLRGADEQYF. The CDR3 nucleotides are TGTGCCAGCAGTCTGTTAAGGGGGGCCGACGAGCAGTACTTC.

The chain carries TRBV6-1 and TRBJ2-5; D not certain. Trimming cost V 4 bases and J 12 bases, with 12 bases left between them. CDR1 and CDR2 from the germline V gene are MNHNS and SASEGT. CDR3 length equals 11 residues. CDR3: CASSVTHREYF. CDR3 nucleotides: TGTGCCAGCAGTGTAACCCACCGGGAGTACTTC.

This clonotype was detected many times. V is TRBV3-1 and J is TRBJ2-4; 8 bases line up with TRBD1. CDR1 and CDR2 (germline): LGHDT, YNNKEL (reference sequence). V lost 7 bases, J lost 9 bases, and 2 bases stayed unmatched. This CDR3 contains 11 residues. DNA of the CDR3: TGTGCCAGCAAAGACAGGGGCATTCAGTACTTC. Amino acid sequence: CASKDRGIQYF.

This rearrangement joins TRBV2 to TRBJ1-6; D gene unclear. Germline-derived CDR1 and CDR2 are SNHLY and FYNNEI. The V gene lost 8 bases and the J gene lost 0 bases, with 11 bases spanning the gap. This CDR3 has 15 amino acids. The CDR3 here is CASWNSSSYNSPLHF. For the CDR3, the DNA is TGTGCCAGCTGGAACAGCAGCTCCTATAATTCACCCCTCCACTTT.

V is TRBV29-1 and J is TRBJ2-5; TRBD2 matches 7 bases. CDR1 is SQVTM, CDR2 ANQGSEA, per germline. The CDR3 spans 13 residues. V lost 4 bases to trimming and J lost 4 bases; unmatched junction nucleotides: 6. The CDR3 DNA reads TGCAGCGTTGCCCGCGGGGGTGGAGAGACCCAGTACTTC. Its protein is CSVARGGGETQYF. Full variable domain (rest looked up from reference TRBV29-1 and TRBJ2-5): SAVISQKPSRDICQRGTSLTIQCQVDSQVTMMFWYRQQPGQSLTLIATANQGSEATYESGFVIDKFPISRPNLTFSTLTVSNMSPEDSSIYLCSVARGGGETQYFGPGTRLLVL.

CDR3 residues: CASTRDLVGTDTQYF. CDR3 nucleotide sequence: TGTGCCAGCACTCGGGACCTCGTCGGCACAGATACGCAGTATTTT. The rearrangement joins TRBV2 to TRBJ2-3; D is perhaps TRBD1 or TRBD2 (5 bases each). The V end lost 7 bases, the J end lost 1 base, and 15 bases lay between the germline ends. This CDR3 has 15 residues. Germline loops: CDR1 SNHLY, CDR2 FYNNEI.

The V gene is TRBV20-1, the J gene TRBJ2-7, with D hard to call. The CDR3 contains 11 residues. V was clipped by 7 bases and J by 0 bases, with 7 bases between them. Germline lookup yields CDR1 DFQATT and CDR2 SNEGSKA (reference sequence). DNA for the CDR3: TGCAGTGTGCACCACTCCTACGAGCAGTACTTC. Translation: CSVHHSYEQYF.

This clonotype was seen a few times. The genes are TRBV28 and TRBJ1-2; possible D gene TRBD1, 5 bases. The CDR3 extends over 12 amino acids. The V gene lost 6 bases and the J gene lost 8 bases, with 13 bases spanning the gap. Germline-derived CDR1 and CDR2 are MDHEN and SYDVKM. The CDR3 nucleotides are TGTGCCAGCAGCACGGGACCCGGCGGCTACACCTTC. This encodes CASSTGPGGYTF.

This clonotype was detected many times. The chain employs TRBV7-8 and TRBJ1-5; 10 nucleotides align to TRBD1. The germline gives CDR1 SGHVS, CDR2 FQNEAQ. V shed 1 base and J 5 bases; nucleotides not matched to a gene: 2. The CDR3 has 15 amino acids. This CDR3 reads CASSLGTGGHQPQHF. CDR3 nucleotide sequence: TGTGCCAGCAGCTTAGGGACAGGGGGACATCAGCCCCAGCATTTT.

The table lists this clonotype with a few counts. The chain joins TRBV20-1 to TRBJ2-7, with D possibly being TRBD1 (6 bases). Germline lookup yields CDR1 DFQATT and CDR2 SNEGSKA (reference sequence). The V end lost 3 bases, the J end lost 5 bases, and 14 bases lay between the germline ends. The CDR3 sequence is 13 residues long. The CDR3: CSARLQGAHEQYF. CDR3 nucleotide sequence: TGCAGTGCTAGGTTACAGGGCGCCCACGAGCAGTACTTC.

This clonotype was detected only a few times. The chain links TRBV2 to TRBJ2-7, with D hard to call. The CDR3 is made up of 14 amino acids. The germline CDR1 and CDR2 sequences are SNHLY and FYNNEI. V lost 5 bases and J 2 bases, leaving 13 bases between the germline ends. Here the CDR3 DNA reads TGTGCCAGCAGTTTAGCCTTAGCCCCCTACGAGCAGTACTTC. Translation gives CASSLALAPYEQYF.

This clonotype was recorded a few times. V and J are TRBV12-3 or TRBV12-4 and TRBJ2-5; D is undetermined. The V end lost 2 bases, the J end lost 0 bases, and 7 bases lay between the germline ends. This CDR3 has 14 amino acids. Here the CDR3 DNA reads TGTGCCAGCAGTTTATTCAGCGACCAAGAGACCCAGTACTTC. Translated: CASSLFSDQETQYF.

This clonotype was counted ten times or more. The chain uses TRBV12-3 or TRBV12-4 and TRBJ2-1; D not resolved. The CDR3 is 14 residues long. Trimming removed 0 bases at V and 5 bases at J, with 8 bases between. The CDR3 sequence is CASSLATKDNEQFF. CDR3 in DNA: TGTGCCAGCAGTTTAGCGACAAAGGACAATGAGCAGTTCTTC.

This clonotype has a handful of counts. The rearrangement links TRBV24-1 to TRBJ2-6, with D tentatively TRBD2 (5 bases). Trimming removed 4 bases at V and 4 bases at J, with 13 bases between. The CDR3 has 16 amino acids. CDR1 is KGHDR, CDR2 SFDVKD, per germline. The CDR3 reads CATSDSGGRGANVLTF. CDR3 DNA sequence: TGTGCCACCAGTGACAGCGGCGGCAGGGGGGCCAACGTCCTGACTTTC.

This clonotype was observed a few times. This chain connects TRBV15 to TRBJ2-7, with D perhaps assigned TRBD1 or TRBD2 (5 bases each). This CDR3 spans 18 amino acids. V lost 1 base and J lost 4, with 23 bases in between. Germline CDR1 LNHNV, CDR2 YYDKDF (reference sequence). The CDR3 protein is CATSRVTGTPKLGYEQYF. The CDR3 coding sequence is TGTGCCACCAGCAGAGTAACCGGGACCCCGAAATTGGGATACGAGCAGTACTTC.

V usage is TRBV10-3 and J usage is TRBJ2-3; D is possibly TRBD2 (5 bases). V was clipped by 10 bases and J by 0 bases, with 8 bases between them. Germline CDR1 ENHRY, CDR2 SYGVKD. The CDR3 length is 12 residues. CDR3 DNA sequence: TGTGCCACGGGAAGTAGCACAGATACGCAGTATTTT. Its translation is CATGSSTDTQYF.

The genes are TRBV11-2 and TRBJ2-5, with D hard to call. V lost 3 bases to trimming and J lost 4 bases, with 12 bases between them. The CDR3 is 14 amino acids. Per germline, CDR1 SGHAT and CDR2 FQNNGV. The CDR3 bases are TGTGCCAGCAGCTTGGACGGCTGGCGAGAGACCCAGTACTTC. Protein product: CASSLDGWRETQYF. The full variable domain, its missing parts supplied by reference TRBV11-2 and TRBJ2-5, is EAGVAQSPRYKIIEKRQSVAFWCNPISGHATLYWYQQILGQGPKLLIQFQNNGVVDDSQLPKDRFSAERLKGVDSTLKIQPAKLEDSAVYLCASSLDGWRETQYFGPGTRLLVL.

J is TRBJ2-1 and V is TRBV20-1; 11 nucleotides line up with TRBD1. Per germline, CDR1 DFQATT and CDR2 SNEGSKA (reference sequence). The CDR3 consists of 17 residues. With 1 base clipped from V and 7 bases from J, the junction kept 12 bases outside the gene matches. CDR3 nucleotide sequence: TGCAGTGCTAGAGCTGCCTTAGGGACAGGGGGAAGGAATGAGCAGTTCTTC. It is translated as CSARAALGTGGRNEQFF.

This clonotype was picked up a small number of times. This chain links TRBV12-3 or TRBV12-4 with TRBJ1-5, with TRBD1 as a possible D gene (6 bases). V was trimmed by 6 bases and J by 6 bases, leaving 18 bases between them. The CDR3 has 15 residues. The CDR3 region is CASSRSGGQSQPQHF. The CDR3 region has the DNA TGTGCCAGCAGCCGATCCGGGGGCCAGAGTCAGCCCCAGCATTTT.